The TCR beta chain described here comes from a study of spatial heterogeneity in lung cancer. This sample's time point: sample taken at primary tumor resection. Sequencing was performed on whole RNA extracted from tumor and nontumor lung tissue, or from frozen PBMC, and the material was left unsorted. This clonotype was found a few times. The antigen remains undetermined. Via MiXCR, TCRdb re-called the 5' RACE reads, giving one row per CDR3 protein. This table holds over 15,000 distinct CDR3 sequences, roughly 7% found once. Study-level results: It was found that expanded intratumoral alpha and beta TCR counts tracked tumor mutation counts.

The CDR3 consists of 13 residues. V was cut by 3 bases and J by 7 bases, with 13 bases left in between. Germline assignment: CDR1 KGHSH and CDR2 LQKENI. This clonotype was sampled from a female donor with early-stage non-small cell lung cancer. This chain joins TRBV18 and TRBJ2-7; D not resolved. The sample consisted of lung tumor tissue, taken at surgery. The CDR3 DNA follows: TGTGCCAGCTCACCGGACGGAAGAAGGGAGCAGTACTTC. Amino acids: CASSPDGRREQYF.